These 7 T cell receptor beta chains share one sample of origin, sequenced in a study of regulatory T cells in long-lasting Graves disease. TCR beta libraries were built with iRepertoire HTBI primers and Arm-PCR of CDR3 regions. TCRdb re-called the multiplex PCR reads through MiXCR, storing one row per CDR3 protein. The sample lists over 350,000 distinct CDR3 sequences; approximately 15% were seen once. Described time point: newly diagnosed GD, antithyroid drugs for less than 3 months. PBMCs were the source of the RNA used for TCR sequencing. The sample was also reused in another study, on T cells in Graves' hyperthyroidism and ophthalmopathy.

The source material was peripheral blood mononuclear cells (PBMCs), sampled at new diagnosis, from a patient treated with antithyroid drugs. The origin of the receptors is a middle-aged woman with Graves disease.

CDR3 amino acids: CASSQPGQGREQFF. The CDR3 nucleotides read TGCGCCAGCAGCCAACCGGGACAGGGGCGTGAGCAGTTCTTC. This chain links TRBV4-1 with TRBJ2-1; 10 nucleotides agree with TRBD1. Germline CDR1 MGHRA, CDR2 YSYEKL. CDR3 length: 14 residues. V dropped 2 bases and J dropped 9; count of bases not matched to a gene: 4.

There are many counts of this clonotype. The V gene is TRBV2, the J gene TRBJ1-2, with 9 nucleotides matching TRBD1. Germline-derived CDR1 and CDR2 are SNHLY and FYNNEI. The CDR3 extends over 14 amino acids. After removal of 4 bases from V and 9 bases from J, the junction contained 9 bases not matched to a gene. In DNA form, the CDR3 reads TGTGCCAGCAGTGCGGGACAGGGAAAGGAGAGCTACACCTTC. This encodes CASSAGQGKESYTF.

This clonotype occurred many times. The chain joins TRBV19 to TRBJ2-5, with TRBD1 identical over 11 bases. The CDR3 is 16 amino acids. Germline V gene lookup returns CDR1 LNHDA and CDR2 SQIVND (reference sequence). Trimming took 5 bases from V and 5 from J; bases not matched to a gene: 10. The CDR3 DNA is TGTGCCAGTAGTCCTTCGGACAGGGGGCTGAGGGAGACCCAGTACTTC. Amino acids: CASSPSDRGLRETQYF.

This clonotype came up many times. The chain uses TRBV11-1 and TRBJ2-7, with a tentative D call TRBD2 (5 bases). This CDR3 contains 14 residues. Germline assignment: CDR1 SGHAT and CDR2 FQDESV (reference sequence). Trimming took 2 bases from V and 6 from J, leaving 14 bases between them. CDR3 in amino acids: CASSLRATEGEQYF. For the CDR3, the DNA is TGTGCCAGCAGCTTAAGGGCCACCGAGGGCGAGCAGTACTTC.

This clonotype was counted at least ten times. The chain joins TRBV28 to TRBJ2-5; 9 bases match TRBD2. The CDR3 extends over 17 amino acids. Trimming at V came to 6 bases and at J to 5 bases, leaving 16 bases not matched to a gene. Germline V lookup: CDR1 MDHEN, CDR2 SYDVKM. CDR3 DNA: TGTGCCAGCAGCTTAAATCCCCGTAGCGGGAGTGGGGAGACCCAGTACTTC. Protein: CASSLNPRSGSGETQYF.

This clonotype appeared many times. The chain employs TRBV11-2 and TRBJ2-1; D call uncertain. The CDR3 sequence is 16 residues long. Per germline, CDR1 SGHAT and CDR2 FQNNGV. Between the trimmed V and J ends, which lost 1 base and 3 bases, there was a span of 13 bases. CDR3 in DNA: TGTGCCAGCAGCTTAGGCCCTTTCGGCGGCTACAATGAGCAGTTCTTC. Translated, it gives CASSLGPFGGYNEQFF.

On this clonotype itself: An end of the junction does not agree with germline; a read error may underlie this. This chain joins TRBV27 and TRBJ2-4, with D possibly being TRBD1 (6 bases). The CDR3 sequence is 15 residues long. Germline CDR1 MNHEY, CDR2 SMNVEV (reference sequence). The CDR3 DNA is TGTGCCAGCAGTTTAGCGTGGACAGAGAAAAACATTCAGCACTTC. Its protein product is CASSLAWTEKNIQHF.